This is a list of T cell receptor beta chains from one sample in a study of T cell responses to AZD1222 COVID-19 vaccine. Using immunoSEQ multiplex PCR, the repertoire was profiled, and TCRdb retains in-frame clones only, with some absent. Altogether fewer than 100,000 clones are present, about 85% being singletons, with the ten largest covering approximately 13%. This specimen consisted of peripheral blood, obtained on day 0 of AZD1222 vaccination. The receptors here all came from an adult in good health. Each CDR3 is given with its conserved first and last residue. A D gene is named only where the DNA matches it firmly. Size is stated for part of the rows, as once, few or many counts, or as a class when the clone is expanded.

TRBJ2-6,TRBV11-1,15,.,.,TGTGCCAGCAGCTTAGACCTCTCTGGGGCCAACGTCCTGACTTTC,CASSLDLSGANVLTF
TRBJ1-4,TRBV12-3/TRBV12-4,13,.,.,TGTGCCAGCAGCCTTCGTCATAATGAAAAACTGTTTTTT,CASSLRHNEKLFF
TRBJ1-2,TRBV28,16,.,.,TGTGCCAGCAGCTTGGGGAGGGCAGGGAAGAACTATGGCTACACCTTC,CASSLGRAGKNYGYTF
TRBJ2-5,TRBV7-2,14,TRBD2,.,TGTGCCAGCAGCCCTGTCGGGGAGGGAGGGACCCAGTACTTC,CASSPVGEGGTQYF
TRBJ2-5,TRBV12-3/TRBV12-4,11,.,.,TGTGCCAGCAGTTCTGGGTGGACCCAGTACTTC,CASSSGWTQYF
TRBJ1-2,TRBV9,14,.,.,TGTGCCAGCAGCGTATCAGGAGGGAACTATGGCTACACCTTC,CASSVSGGNYGYTF
TRBJ2-7,TRBV28,13,TRBD1,.,TGTGCCAGCAGAACAGGGGTCATCTACGAGCAGTACTTC,CASRTGVIYEQYF
TRBJ2-7,TRBV24-1,13,.,.,TGTGCCACCAGTGATCCTTGGACAGAAGAGCAGTACTTC,CATSDPWTEEQYF
TRBJ1-2,TRBV6-1,13,.,.,TGTGCCAGCAGAGAAGGGGTGGACTATGGCTACACCTTC,CASREGVDYGYTF
TRBJ2-1,TRBV5-1,15,.,.,TGCGCCAGCAGCGCAGAAGTCCCAAACTACAATGAGCAGTTCTTC,CASSAEVPNYNEQFF
TRBJ2-7,TRBV4-3,17,TRBD1,.,TGCGCCAGCAGCCAAGATGCCGGGACAGGGGACCCCTACGAGCAGTACTTC,CASSQDAGTGDPYEQYF
TRBJ1-2,TRBV2,13,.,once,TGTGCCAGCAGGGGGGAAGGACAGTATGGCTACACCTTC,CASRGEGQYGYTF
TRBJ2-7,TRBV4-3,14,TRBD2,.,TGCGCCAGCAGCCAAGCGACTAGCGTCTACGAGCAGTACTTC,CASSQATSVYEQYF
TRBJ2-1,TRBV7-2,15,TRBD1,medium-sized,TGTGCCAGCAGCTTAGGAGGGACAGGACGGAATGAGCAGTTCTTC,CASSLGGTGRNEQFF
TRBJ1-6,TRBV12-3/TRBV12-4,13,.,once,TGTGCCAGCAGGGGACTTAGTGGTTCACCCCTCCACTTT,CASRGLSGSPLHF
TRBJ1-3,TRBV7-2,17,TRBD1,.,TGTGCCAGCAGCTTAGCAACAGGGGCGCATTCTGGAAACACCATATATTTT,CASSLATGAHSGNTIYF
TRBJ1-3,TRBV6-5,15,.,.,TGTGCCAGCAGTTACTCGACTAACTCTGGAAACACCATATATTTT,CASSYSTNSGNTIYF
TRBJ1-5,TRBV21-1,14,.,.,TGTGCCAGCAGACCGGGCAGAATCAATCAGCCCCAGCATTTT,CASRPGRINQPQHF
TRBJ1-2,TRBV12-3/TRBV12-4,13,.,.,TGTGCCAGCAGTTTGGGTGTTAACTATGGCTACACCTTC,CASSLGVNYGYTF
TRBJ2-1,TRBV19,14,.,.,TGTGCCAGTAGTATCGGGAAAGCCTACAATGAGCAGTTCTTC,CASSIGKAYNEQFF
TRBJ2-5,TRBV5-1,13,.,.,TGCGCCAGCGGGGTAAACCGGCAAGAGACCCAGTACTTC,CASGVNRQETQYF
TRBJ1-2,TRBV5-6,12,.,.,TGTGCCAGCAGCTTGTTGTTAGGAGGCTACACCTTC,CASSLLLGGYTF
TRBJ2-7,TRBV6-5,16,TRBD1,.,TGTGCCAGCAGTTACTTATTTGGACAGGGAGACTACGAGCAGTACTTC,CASSYLFGQGDYEQYF
TRBJ2-5,TRBV4-1,15,.,once,TGCGCCAGCAGCCAGAGGGGGGACCCCCCGGAGACCCAGTACTTC,CASSQRGDPPETQYF
TRBJ2-7,TRBV9,14,TRBD1,few,TGTGCCAGCAGCGTACAGGGGGTCCCCTACGAGCAGTACTTC,CASSVQGVPYEQYF
TRBJ2-7,TRBV5-1,14,.,.,TGCGCCAGCAGCCCAGCAGGTGGCGGGTACGAGCAGTACTTC,CASSPAGGGYEQYF